Below, 29 T cell receptor beta chains from the same sample are listed, as sequenced in a study of blood T cell repertoires in COVID-19. Some clones are missing from TCRdb's copy, which holds only in-frame ones; the method was immunoSEQ multiplex PCR. The table records around 250,000 clones, about 87% of them present only once. The specimen was peripheral blood. Receptor source: a woman between 70 and 85 years old with active or convalescent COVID-19.

J is TRBJ2-7 and V is TRBV28; tentative D call: TRBD1 (6 bases). V lost 5 bases to trimming and J lost 7 bases, with 18 bases between them. CDR1 is MDHEN and CDR2 is SYDVKM in the germline V gene. The CDR3 spans 14 residues. CDR3 sequence reads: CASSPGHRPVEQYF. CDR3 coding DNA: TGTGCCAGCAGTCCGGGACACCGGCCGGTAGAGCAGTACTTC.

The chain carries TRBV2 and TRBJ1-3, with 7 bases matching TRBD1. This CDR3 is 13 amino acids long. The trim removed 10 bases at V and 0 bases at J, leaving 3 bases unmatched. The germline V gene has CDR1 SNHLY and CDR2 FYNNEI. CDR3 in DNA: TGTGCCACCGACAGGGCCTCTGGAAACACCATATATTTT. This encodes CATDRASGNTIYF.

The chain recombines TRBV5-5 with TRBJ2-2; D call uncertain. This CDR3 spans 14 amino acids. V lost 2 bases and J 0 bases, leaving 5 bases between the germline ends. Germline-derived CDR1 and CDR2 are SGHKS and YYEKEE (reference sequence). CDR3 sequence: CASSFWPNTGELFF. CDR3 in DNA: TGTGCCAGCAGCTTTTGGCCGAACACCGGGGAGCTGTTTTTT.

As concerns this clone: At the DNA level, this CDR3 is encoded by other sequences in the same sample as well. The V gene is TRBV12-3 or TRBV12-4, the J gene TRBJ2-7; the D is unclear. V shed 4 bases and J shed 6 bases, with 7 bases lying between them. This CDR3 region has 11 residues. The CDR3 spells CASSSLLEQYF. As DNA, the CDR3 is TGTGCCAGCAGTTCCTTACTCGAGCAGTACTTC.

V and J are TRBV4-3 and TRBJ2-5, with D possibly TRBD2 on 5 matching bases. Germline CDR1 LGHNA, CDR2 YSLEER. The CDR3 length is 17 residues. V was shortened by 0 bases and J by 4 bases, with 18 bases between the two germline ends. The CDR3 nucleotides are TGCGCCAGCAGCCAAGATAGCGTTACTAGGCCGGGAGAGACCCAGTACTTC. Translated, it gives CASSQDSVTRPGETQYF.

This clone appeared a few times. The gene calls are TRBV5-6 and TRBJ1-6; D is unclear. Germline CDR1 and CDR2: SGHDT and YYEEEE. The CDR3 extends over 15 amino acids. V lost 0 bases and J 7 bases, leaving 11 bases between the germline ends. The CDR3 region has the DNA TGTGCCAGCAGCTTGGGTCGGGGTGGCAATTCACCCCTCCACTTT. Protein product: CASSLGRGGNSPLHF.

In this sample, this clone turned up a few times. The CDR3 DNA follows: TGTGCCAGCTCACCAAAACGGGTGAACACTGAAGCTTTCTTT. Its translation is CASSPKRVNTEAFF. The chain couples TRBV18 to TRBJ1-1; D gene uncertain. The germline gives CDR1 KGHSH, CDR2 LQKENI. The CDR3 totals 14 residues. Trimming removed 2 bases at V and 0 bases at J, with 7 bases between.

This chain joins TRBV5-5 and TRBJ2-2; TRBD2 agrees at 10 bases. This CDR3 contains 16 residues. Germline V gives CDR1 SGHKS, CDR2 YYEKEE (reference sequence). V trimming: 1 base; J trimming: 6 bases; junction bases outside the gene matches: 6. The CDR3 bases are TGTGCCAGCAGCTTGTCGCTAGCGGGGGTGTCCGGGGAGCTGTTTTTT. Translating it yields CASSLSLAGVSGELFF. The full variable domain, completed using reference TRBV5-5 and TRBJ2-2, is DAGVTQSPTHLIKTRGQQVTLRCSPISGHKSVSWYQQVLGQGPQFIFQYYEKEERGRGNFPDRFSARQFPNYSSELNVNALLLGDSALYLCASSLSLAGVSGELFFGEGSRLTVL.

V is TRBV3-1 (or the pseudogene TRBV3-2) and J is TRBJ2-1; D not certain. The CDR3 is made up of 19 amino acids. Trimming took 5 bases from V and 4 from J, leaving 27 bases between them. CDR1 is LGHDT and CDR2 is YNNKEL in the germline V gene (reference sequence). As DNA, the CDR3 is TGTGCCAGCAGCACCCAAGTCTTCTCGCACCTAGATCTGTACAATGAGCAGTTCTTC. Residues: CASSTQVFSHLDLYNEQFF.

V is TRBV7-8 and J is TRBJ2-3, with 8 bases identical to TRBD1. The CDR3 consists of 12 residues. The V segment lost 6 bases and the J segment 6 bases; nucleotides outside the gene matches: 2. From germline, CDR1 is SGHVS and CDR2 FQNEAQ. CDR3 nucleotide sequence: TGTGCCAGCAGGACAGGGGCGGATACGCAGTATTTT. Protein: CASRTGADTQYF.

V is TRBV19 and J is TRBJ2-3; D is perhaps TRBD2 (6 bases). Germline V gene data show CDR1 as LNHDA and CDR2 as SQIVND (reference sequence). The CDR3 totals 16 residues. V lost 2 bases, J lost 3 bases, and 15 bases lay in between. CDR3 coding DNA: TGTGCCAGTAGTATACGGCCGCAGGGAGGTACAGATACGCAGTATTTT. Translating it yields CASSIRPQGGTDTQYF.

The CDR3: CASSQELAGGASYNEQFF. CDR3 nucleotide sequence: TGCGCCAGCAGCCAAGAACTAGCGGGGGGGGCCTCCTACAATGAGCAGTTCTTC. The rearrangement joins TRBV4-3 to TRBJ2-1; 13 nucleotides line up with TRBD2. Germline V gene sequence: CDR1 LGHNA, CDR2 YSLEER. V was pared by 0 bases and J by 0 bases, with 2 bases of the junction left unmatched. The CDR3 is 18 residues long.

J is TRBJ1-1 and V is TRBV29-1; 7 bases are a match to TRBD1. The CDR3 is 10 residues long. Trimming at V came to 7 bases and at J to 7 bases, leaving 3 bases not matched to a gene. CDR1 is SQVTM and CDR2 is ANQGSEA in the germline V gene. CDR3 loop: CSGGQIEAFF. The CDR3 DNA sequence: TGCAGCGGGGGACAGATTGAAGCTTTCTTT.

The gene calls are TRBV5-8 and TRBJ1-1; 9 nucleotides line up with TRBD1. CDR1 SGHTS and CDR2 YDEGEE come from the germline V gene. The CDR3 is 16 residues long. V lost 4 bases and J lost 6; bases outside the gene matches: 13. The DNA of the CDR3 is TGTGCCAGCAGCCTTCGGACAGGGGTACGGATCGCTGAAGCTTTCTTT. Encoded protein: CASSLRTGVRIAEAFF.

This clone was seen only a few times. The chain is built from TRBV19 and TRBJ1-4; TRBD1 aligns across 10 bases. The CDR3 runs 14 residues. With V trimmed by 7 bases and J by 6 bases, 5 bases remained unmatched. The germline V gene has CDR1 LNHDA and CDR2 SQIVND (reference sequence). CDR3 bases: TGTGCCAGTAAGGACAGGGGGGACTATGAAAAACTGTTTTTT. Translating it yields CASKDRGDYEKLFF. The full variable domain, in which reference TRBV19 and TRBJ1-4 provide the parts outside the CDR3, is DGGITQSPKYLFRKEGQNVTLSCEQNLNHDAMYWYRQDPGQGLRLIYYSQIVNDFQKGDIAEGYSVSREKKESFPLTVTSAQKNPTAFYLCASKDRGDYEKLFFGSGTQLSVL.

The CDR3 sequence is CASSSLREGANYGYTF. The CDR3 nucleotides are TGTGCCAGCAGCTCACTCCGAGAGGGAGCTAACTATGGCTACACCTTC. The chain carries TRBV11-2 and TRBJ1-2; D is unclear. Trimming removed 4 bases from V and 0 bases from J, with 15 bases in between. The germline CDR1 and CDR2 sequences are SGHAT and FQNNGV. The CDR3 sequence is 16 residues long.

This clone was picked up one time. The chain recombines TRBV6-4 with TRBJ1-6; 7 bases align to TRBD1. From germline, CDR1 is MRHNA and CDR2 SNTAGT. The CDR3 has 15 amino acids. With V trimmed by 4 bases and J by 9 bases, 9 bases remained unmatched. The chain's CDR3 is CASSVMAGGSSPLHF. CDR3 DNA sequence: TGTGCCAGCAGTGTTATGGCAGGGGGTAGTTCACCCCTCCACTTT.

The chain has TRBV27 and TRBJ2-7; 11 positions match TRBD2. V was clipped by 5 bases and J by 7 bases; unmatched bases: 7. Germline V CDR1 and CDR2: MNHEY, SMNVEV (reference sequence). The CDR3 covers 14 residues. CDR3 residues: CASSVTSGVSEQYF. Here the CDR3 DNA reads TGTGCCAGCAGTGTGACTAGCGGGGTTTCTGAGCAGTACTTC.

This sequence joins TRBV27 and TRBJ1-5; D is possibly TRBD1 (6 bases). From germline, CDR1 is MNHEY and CDR2 SMNVEV (reference sequence). CDR3 size: 12 residues. The V and J ends lost 6 bases and 6 bases respectively, with 9 bases between them. In DNA form, the CDR3 reads TGTGCCAGCAGGAGGGGGGGTCAGCCCCAGCATTTT. It yields the protein CASRRGGQPQHF.

This chain links TRBV10-3 with TRBJ1-1; D is uncertain. The CDR3 totals 12 residues. Germline assignment: CDR1 ENHRY and CDR2 SYGVKD. V gave up 4 bases and J gave up 4 bases, with 7 bases separating them. CDR3: CAISVGGTEAFF. The CDR3 DNA reads TGTGCCATCAGTGTGGGAGGCACTGAAGCTTTCTTT.

The chain uses TRBV2 and TRBJ2-7, with TRBD1 identical over 9 bases. This CDR3 has 14 residues. Trimming removed 11 bases from V and 5 bases from J; junction bases left unmatched: 13. CDR1 and CDR2 (germline): SNHLY, FYNNEI. The CDR3 loop is CADSRGTGSNEQYF. CDR3 bases: TGTGCCGATAGCAGGGGGACAGGGAGCAACGAGCAGTACTTC.

This chain uses TRBV2 with TRBJ2-5, with TRBD1 matching 12 bases. The length of the CDR3 is 14 residues. The junction had 4 bases not matched to a gene; V was cut back by 6 bases and J by 5 bases. Germline V gives CDR1 SNHLY, CDR2 FYNNEI. The CDR3 protein is CASSRGQGAETQYF. The CDR3, as DNA: TGTGCCAGCAGCAGGGGACAGGGGGCCGAGACCCAGTACTTC.

This chain uses TRBV24-1 with TRBJ2-3; maybe TRBD2 (5 bases). This CDR3 spans 14 amino acids. The V gene lost 7 bases and the J gene lost 4 bases, with 14 bases spanning the gap. Germline lookup yields CDR1 KGHDR and CDR2 SFDVKD. The CDR3 coding sequence is TGTGCCACCAGCCCCACGGGGATGGCAGATACGCAGTATTTT. Translating gives CATSPTGMADTQYF.

This chain joins TRBV7-9 and TRBJ1-2; the D gene is possibly TRBD1 (6 bases). Deletions cut 4 bases from V and 3 bases from J, with 21 bases between. This CDR3 spans 17 amino acids. Germline assignment: CDR1 SEHNR and CDR2 FQNEAQ (reference sequence). CDR3: CASSSRPQGPGYYGYTF. The DNA of the CDR3 is TGTGCCAGCAGCTCGCGCCCCCAGGGGCCGGGGTACTATGGCTACACCTTC.

The V call is TRBV4-3, the J call TRBJ1-2; no firm D call. V was trimmed by 0 bases and J by 8 bases, leaving 10 bases between them. This CDR3 comprises 13 residues. Germline lookup yields CDR1 LGHNA and CDR2 YSLEER. CDR3 nucleotides: TGCGCCAGCAGCCAAGATCGGATCGGGGGCTACACCTTC. Its protein product is CASSQDRIGGYTF.

V usage is TRBV6-7 and J usage is TRBJ2-2, with 9 positions matching TRBD1. TRBV6-7 is designated an ORF whose function remains uncertain. CDR3 length equals 14 residues. This chain's CDR3 is CASDGTGKTGELFF. The CDR3 DNA reads TGTGCTTCGGACGGGACAGGGAAGACCGGGGAGCTGTTTTTT.

The chain joins TRBV5-5 to TRBJ1-3, with TRBD1 identical over 7 bases. The ends lost 4 bases at V and 4 bases at J; junction bases unmatched: 8. Looked up from germline, CDR1 is SGHKS and CDR2 is YYEKEE (reference sequence). The CDR3 totals 15 residues. CDR3 residues: CASSLGGAIGNTIYF. The DNA of the CDR3 is TGTGCCAGCAGCCTAGGGGGCGCGATAGGAAACACCATATATTTT.

This rearrangement joins TRBV7-9 to TRBJ2-3; TRBD1 is a possible D gene (6 bases). Germline V gene sequence: CDR1 SEHNR, CDR2 FQNEAQ (reference sequence). The length of the CDR3 is 16 residues. The V end lost 2 bases, the J end lost 6 bases, and 18 bases lay between the germline ends. CDR3 residues: CASSLTWTADEDTQYF. The CDR3 DNA is TGTGCCAGCAGCTTAACCTGGACAGCCGACGAGGATACGCAGTATTTT.

The chain uses TRBV6-5 and TRBJ1-6; TRBD1 is a possible D gene (5 bases). Trimming pared 7 bases from V and 0 bases from J, leaving 10 bases between. CDR1 MNHEY and CDR2 SVGAGI come from the germline V gene. This CDR3 has 15 amino acids. In DNA form, the CDR3 reads TGTGCCAGCAAAGACAGCAGCTCCTATAATTCACCCCTCCACTTT. It codes for CASKDSSSYNSPLHF.